Below are 32 T cell receptor beta chains sequenced from a single sample in a study of PD-L1 blockade in urothelial cancer. Profiling relied on immunoSEQ multiplex PCR, and the TCRdb table lists in-frame clones only, not all of them. This sample has 80,000 to 90,000 clones, with about 85% found just once. Time point noted: pretreatment peripheral blood. The source was PBMCs, collected around atezolizumab (anti-PD-L1) treatment. Source of these receptors: a man aged 55 to 70 with urothelial cancer.

The rearrangement joins TRBV19 to TRBJ1-2, with a tentative D call TRBD1 (6 bases). The CDR3 covers 14 residues. The V gene lost 7 bases and the J gene lost 8 bases, with 20 bases spanning the gap. Germline CDR1 and CDR2: LNHDA and SQIVND (reference sequence). The CDR3 loop is CASKLDSDSRGYTF. CDR3 nucleotide sequence: TGTGCCAGTAAACTGGACAGCGATTCGCGGGGCTACACCTTC. Complete variable domain (other parts from reference TRBV19 and TRBJ1-2): DGGITQSPKYLFRKEGQNVTLSCEQNLNHDAMYWYRQDPGQGLRLIYYSQIVNDFQKGDIAEGYSVSREKKESFPLTVTSAQKNPTAFYLCASKLDSDSRGYTFGSGTRLTVV.

This clone was observed a handful of times. V gene TRBV4-1 combines with J gene TRBJ2-1; D remains unclear. CDR1 is MGHRA and CDR2 is YSYEKL in the germline V gene. The germline V and J ends were trimmed by 0 bases and 8 bases, with 14 bases remaining between them. CDR3 length: 15 residues. CDR3 coding DNA: TGCGCCAGCAGCCAAGACCCACCGGGTCTCTATGAGCAGTTCTTC. This encodes CASSQDPPGLYEQFF.

For the CDR3, the DNA is TGTGCCAGCAGCTCGACAGGGAACCTTCAAGAGACCCAGTACTTC. It translates to CASSSTGNLQETQYF. J is TRBJ2-5 and V is TRBV5-5; 7 positions match TRBD1. The V gene's germline CDR1 is SGHKS and CDR2 YYEKEE (reference sequence). V trimming: 3 bases; J trimming: 2 bases; junction bases outside the gene matches: 7. The CDR3 loop spans 15 amino acids.

V gene TRBV7-9 combines with J gene TRBJ2-7; the D is unclear. CDR1 and CDR2 from the germline V gene are SEHNR and FQNEAQ (reference sequence). V lost 2 bases and J lost 6, with 11 bases in between. This CDR3 has 13 amino acids. For the CDR3, the DNA is TGTGCCAGCAGCTTACGCAGTTTACCCGAGCAGTACTTC. It encodes CASSLRSLPEQYF.

This sequence joins TRBV11-2 and TRBJ1-2; maybe TRBD1 (5 bases). The V end was cut by 5 bases, the J end by 3 bases, with 7 bases between. Germline values: CDR1 SGHAT, CDR2 FQNNGV. This CDR3 contains 12 residues. CDR3 bases: TGTGCCAGCAGCGAGACAGACTATGGCTACACCTTC. This translates into CASSETDYGYTF.

The rearrangement links TRBV7-6 to TRBJ2-5; 9 bases align to TRBD1. In germline, CDR1 is SGHVS, CDR2 FNYEAQ. V lost 11 bases to trimming and J lost 1 base; unmatched junction nucleotides: 5. CDR3 size: 13 residues. CDR3 loop: CAGGTGIQETQYF. CDR3 DNA sequence: TGTGCCGGTGGGACAGGGATCCAAGAGACCCAGTACTTC.

This chain links TRBV4-2 with TRBJ1-2; a weak D match, TRBD1 (5 bases). The CDR3 runs to 15 residues. The V end lost 4 bases, the J end lost 6 bases, and 18 bases lay between the germline ends. CDR1 is LGHNA and CDR2 is YNFKEQ in the germline V gene. CDR3 loop: CASSPIGRGAHGYTF. The CDR3 nucleotides read TGTGCCAGCAGCCCCATCGGGAGGGGAGCCCATGGCTACACCTTC.

V and J are TRBV7-2 and TRBJ2-6; TRBD2 matches at 7 bases. The CDR3 loop spans 17 amino acids. The V gene end was trimmed by 7 bases and the J gene end by 2 bases; junction bases not matched to a gene: 11. Germline V gene sequence: CDR1 SGHTA, CDR2 FQGNSA. The CDR3 DNA follows: TGTGCCAGCACCTGGACGAGCGGGATCCCTGGGGCCAACGTCCTGACTTTC. Residues: CASTWTSGIPGANVLTF.

The rearrangement uses TRBV28 and TRBJ2-7; possible D gene TRBD2, 6 bases. Germline V gives CDR1 MDHEN, CDR2 SYDVKM. The CDR3 covers 14 residues. Between the trimmed V and J ends, which lost 5 bases and 3 bases, there was a span of 14 bases. The DNA for the CDR3 is TGTGCCAGCAGTACCGCCGGGACTCTCTACGAGCAGTACTTC. Protein product: CASSTAGTLYEQYF.

The chain links TRBV30 to TRBJ2-5, with 10 nucleotides matching TRBD2. There are 15 residues in the CDR3. The junction had 6 bases not matched to a gene; V was cut back by 0 bases and J by 5 bases. Germline V gives CDR1 GTSNPN, CDR2 SVGIG (reference sequence). CDR3 amino acids: CAWSVLSGRGETQYF. The CDR3 nucleotides are TGTGCCTGGAGTGTACTGAGCGGGAGGGGGGAGACCCAGTACTTC. Together with reference TRBV30 and TRBJ2-5, the CDR3 gives the full variable domain: SQTIHQWPATLVQPVGSPLSLECTVEGTSNPNLYWYRQAAGRGLQLLFYSVGIGQISSEVPQNLSASRPQDRQFILSSKKLLLSDSGFYLCAWSVLSGRGETQYFGPGTRLLVL.

This clone was recorded only once. The chain joins TRBV5-6 to TRBJ1-1; the D is unclear. Germline values: CDR1 SGHDT, CDR2 YYEEEE. V gave up 5 bases and J gave up 8 bases, with 13 bases separating them. The CDR3 consists of 12 residues. The CDR3 DNA reads TGTGCCAGCAGGGAGGGATTCAGGGAAGCTTTCTTT. As protein: CASREGFREAFF. Filled out from reference TRBV5-6 and TRBJ1-1, the complete variable domain reads DAGVTQSPTHLIKTRGQQVTLRCSPKSGHDTVSWYQQALGQGPQFIFQYYEEEERQRGNFPDRFSGHQFPNYSSELNVNALLLGDSALYLCASREGFREAFFGQGTRLTVV.

This chain uses TRBV7-3 with TRBJ2-3, with unresolved D. The CDR3 sequence is 12 residues long. CDR1 SGHTA and CDR2 FQGTGA come from the germline V gene. With 4 bases removed from V and 8 bases from J, the gap between germline ends came to 10 bases. The CDR3 reads CASSSPGGTQYF. The CDR3 nucleotides are TGTGCCAGCAGCTCCCCCGGCGGTACGCAGTATTTT.

This clone occurred many times. This chain links TRBV5-1 with TRBJ1-1; D gene unclear. Trimming removed 5 bases from V and 2 bases from J, with 7 bases in between. Germline-derived CDR1 and CDR2 are SGHRS and YFSETQ. This CDR3 has 12 residues. The DNA for the CDR3 is TGCGCCAGCAGGAGGGATAACACTGAAGCTTTCTTT. Protein: CASRRDNTEAFF.

This clone was detected only once. The rearrangement joins TRBV5-1 to TRBJ2-3; 8 bases line up with TRBD2. Germline CDR1 SGHRS, CDR2 YFSETQ. V lost 6 bases and J lost 1; bases outside the gene matches: 4. The CDR3 is 14 amino acids. CDR3: CASKRAGGTDTQYF. CDR3 DNA: TGCGCCAGCAAACGAGCGGGGGGCACAGATACGCAGTATTTT.

The chain recombines TRBV7-6 with TRBJ1-5, with 7 bases lining up with TRBD1. Germline V gives CDR1 SGHVS, CDR2 FNYEAQ. Trimming cost V 2 bases and J 2 bases; bases outside gene matches: 6. This CDR3 contains 16 residues. The CDR3 DNA reads TGTGCCAGCAGCTTACAAGGGGGCGCGGGCAATCAGCCCCAGCATTTT. Translation gives CASSLQGGAGNQPQHF.

J is TRBJ1-1 and V is TRBV11-2, with D possibly TRBD1 on 6 matching bases. The CDR3 sequence is 16 residues long. The V gene lost 5 bases and the J gene lost 4 bases, with 20 bases spanning the gap. CDR1 and CDR2 from the germline V gene are SGHAT and FQNNGV. This CDR3 reads CASSPGQSSWGTEAFF. CDR3 nucleotides: TGTGCCAGCAGCCCGGGACAAAGCTCCTGGGGCACTGAAGCTTTCTTT. Supplemented by reference TRBV11-2 and TRBJ1-1, the full variable domain reads EAGVAQSPRYKIIEKRQSVAFWCNPISGHATLYWYQQILGQGPKLLIQFQNNGVVDDSQLPKDRFSAERLKGVDSTLKIQPAKLEDSAVYLCASSPGQSSWGTEAFFGQGTRLTVV.

The rearrangement uses TRBV19 and TRBJ2-7, with D possibly matching TRBD1 (5 bases). This CDR3 has 15 residues. Germline lookup yields CDR1 LNHDA and CDR2 SQIVND (reference sequence). V shed 7 bases and J shed 2 bases, with 18 bases lying between them. Here the CDR3 DNA reads TGTGCCAGTAAGCCCTCGGCAGGGATCACCTACGAGCAGTACTTC. Protein product: CASKPSAGITYEQYF.

The chain couples TRBV7-6 to TRBJ2-3; TRBD1 matches 11 bases. This CDR3 comprises 18 residues. The junction had 12 bases not matched to a gene; V was cut back by 3 bases and J by 4 bases. Germline V CDR1 and CDR2: SGHVS, FNYEAQ. The CDR3, as DNA: TGTGCCAGCAGCTTGTACGGGCGGGACAGGGGGACGGCAGATACGCAGTATTTT. It is translated as CASSLYGRDRGTADTQYF.

The chain couples TRBV4-1 to TRBJ2-4, with TRBD2 matching over 14 bases. Germline CDR1 reads MGHRA; CDR2 reads YSYEKL. Trimming cost V 1 base and J 6 bases; bases outside gene matches: 11. The CDR3 totals 19 residues. The CDR3 protein is CASSQAGPLGLAGGNIQYF. The CDR3 DNA is TGCGCCAGCAGCCAAGCGGGGCCCCTCGGACTAGCGGGGGGAAACATTCAGTACTTC.

The chain couples TRBV9 to TRBJ2-1, with D tentatively TRBD1 (6 bases). Trimming cost V 4 bases and J 5 bases, with 16 bases left between them. Per the germline V gene, CDR1 is SGDLS and CDR2 is YYNGEE. The CDR3 is 15 amino acids. The CDR3 DNA reads TGTGCCAGCAGCCCTTCAGGAAGGACAGACAATGAGCAGTTCTTC. This gives the protein CASSPSGRTDNEQFF.

In this sample, this clone turned up once. The chain links TRBV5-1 to TRBJ1-3; D perhaps matches TRBD1 (5 bases). Germline CDR1 is SGHRS and CDR2 is YFSETQ. With 0 bases removed from V and 2 bases from J, the gap between germline ends came to 9 bases. This CDR3 has 15 amino acids. The CDR3 reads CASSLAGGAGNTIYF. The CDR3 DNA reads TGCGCCAGCAGCTTGGCTGGGGGGGCTGGAAACACCATATATTTT.

The chain combines TRBV11-3 with TRBJ1-6; no clear D. V was cut by 6 bases and J by 7 bases, with 13 bases left in between. CDR3 size: 14 residues. In germline, CDR1 is SGHNT, CDR2 YENEEA. The CDR3 region has the DNA TGTGCCAGCAGTTCAACAGCACAGAATTCACCCCTCCACTTT. This codes for CASSSTAQNSPLHF. Combining the CDR3 with reference TRBV11-3 and TRBJ1-6 gives the whole variable domain EAGVVQSPRYKIIEKKQPVAFWCNPISGHNTLYWYLQNLGQGPELLIRYENEEAVDDSQLPKDRFSAERLKGVDSTLKIQPAELGDSAVYLCASSSTAQNSPLHFGNGTRLTVT.

CDR3 DNA sequence: TGTGCCACCACTAGCGTTGATACGCAGTATTTT. Amino acid sequence: CATTSVDTQYF. The genes are TRBV10-3 and TRBJ2-3; TRBD2 aligns across 7 bases. This CDR3 comprises 11 residues. J gave up 6 bases and V 10 bases, and 4 bases lay outside the gene matches. Per germline, CDR1 ENHRY and CDR2 SYGVKD.

The chain joins TRBV29-1 to TRBJ2-5, with D unclear. Germline CDR1 reads SQVTM; CDR2 reads ANQGSEA. Between the trimmed V and J ends, which lost 4 bases and 0 bases, there was a span of 6 bases. CDR3 length equals 12 residues. The CDR3 protein is CSVGPNQETQYF. The CDR3 DNA follows: TGCAGCGTTGGGCCCAACCAAGAGACCCAGTACTTC.

The chain couples TRBV5-6 to TRBJ1-5, with D tentatively TRBD1 (5 bases). The CDR3 length is 15 residues. The ends were cut back, 0 bases at V and 0 bases at J, with 7 bases in the middle. Germline V lookup: CDR1 SGHDT, CDR2 YYEEEE. Here the CDR3 DNA reads TGTGCCAGCAGCTTGGGGGGCAGTAGCAATCAGCCCCAGCATTTT. Residues: CASSLGGSSNQPQHF.

The chain combines TRBV19 with TRBJ1-5; the D is unclear. Germline lookup yields CDR1 LNHDA and CDR2 SQIVND (reference sequence). Trimming took 2 bases from V and 0 from J, leaving 5 bases between them. The CDR3 has 14 amino acids. The CDR3 here is CASSILNSNQPQHF. The CDR3 nucleotides are TGTGCCAGTAGTATATTAAATAGCAATCAGCCCCAGCATTTT.

J is TRBJ2-5 and V is TRBV19; 15 bases match TRBD2. The CDR3 extends over 17 amino acids. V was pared by 5 bases and J by 5 bases, with 9 bases of the junction left unmatched. The germline V gene encodes CDR1 LNHDA and CDR2 SQIVND (reference sequence). CDR3 DNA sequence: TGTGCCAGTAGTTCTTGGACTAGCGGGAGGGCCGGTGAGACCCAGTACTTC. Encoded protein: CASSSWTSGRAGETQYF.

The V gene is TRBV11-3, the J gene TRBJ2-1, with D tentatively TRBD1 (5 bases). CDR3 length: 16 residues. The ends were cut back, 4 bases at V and 3 bases at J, with 16 bases in the middle. Germline V gives CDR1 SGHNT, CDR2 YENEEA. The CDR3 bases are TGTGCCAGCAGCTCCCGGGCAGGGAACCACTACAATGAGCAGTTCTTC. It encodes CASSSRAGNHYNEQFF.

V and J are TRBV7-2 and TRBJ2-7; 13 bases are shared with TRBD2. Germline values: CDR1 SGHTA, CDR2 FQGNSA. Unmatched junction bases numbered 2, after V lost 1 base and J lost 2 bases. CDR3 length equals 16 residues. The DNA of the CDR3 is TGTGCCAGCAGCTTAGGGACTAGCGGGAGACCCTACGAGCAGTACTTC. Translating it yields CASSLGTSGRPYEQYF.

The rearrangement joins TRBV9 to TRBJ2-6, with TRBD2 as a possible D gene (5 bases). The CDR3 totals 15 residues. V lost 4 bases, J lost 6 bases, and 14 bases lay in between. Germline CDR1 is SGDLS and CDR2 is YYNGEE. Written as DNA, the CDR3 is TGTGCCAGCAGCTATAGAGGACTCTCGGCCAACGTCCTGACTTTC. Translating gives CASSYRGLSANVLTF.

The J gene is TRBJ2-7, the V gene TRBV11-2, with D perhaps matching TRBD2 (5 bases). The germline CDR1 and CDR2 sequences are SGHAT and FQNNGV. The germline V and J ends were trimmed by 1 base and 4 bases, with 5 bases remaining between them. The CDR3 sequence is 12 residues long. DNA of the CDR3: TGTGCCAGCAGCTTAGCGGGATACGAGCAGTACTTC. Its protein product is CASSLAGYEQYF.

The chain recombines TRBV29-1 with TRBJ1-2, with D possibly matching TRBD1 (5 bases). The CDR3 consists of 12 residues. From germline, CDR1 is SQVTM and CDR2 ANQGSEA. The V end lost 4 bases, the J end lost 4 bases, and 10 bases lay between the germline ends. Here the CDR3 DNA reads TGCAGCGTTGGGGGGGGACCCTATGGCTACACCTTC. This translates into CSVGGGPYGYTF.